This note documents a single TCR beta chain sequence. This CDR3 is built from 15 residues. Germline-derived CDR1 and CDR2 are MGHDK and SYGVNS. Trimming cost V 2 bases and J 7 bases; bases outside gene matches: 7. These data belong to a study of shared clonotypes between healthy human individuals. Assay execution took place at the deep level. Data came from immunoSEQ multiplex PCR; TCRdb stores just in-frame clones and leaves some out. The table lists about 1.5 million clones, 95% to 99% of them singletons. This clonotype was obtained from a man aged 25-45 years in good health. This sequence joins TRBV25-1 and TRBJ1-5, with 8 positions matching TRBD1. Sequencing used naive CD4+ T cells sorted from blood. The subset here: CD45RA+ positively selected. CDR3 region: CASSENQGANQPQHF. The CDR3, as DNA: TGTGCCAGCAGTGAAAATCAGGGGGCTAACCAGCCCCAGCATTTT.